The T cell receptor beta chain described here comes from a study of shared clonotypes between healthy human individuals (dated by TCRdb to about 2020). In the study overall: The cohort comprised a couple of women and three men aged 18 to 49 years. Per donor, three plates each were used for CD4 naive and CD4 memory, two for CD8 naive, and one for CD8 memory. To estimate repertoire size and how much clonotype sharing occurs between individuals, the study deeply sequenced the blood TCR repertoires of several healthy adults. To increase sequencing depth and limit assay-specific biases, different laboratories used diverse techniques to prepare libraries and sequence TCR repertoires. Each donor's leukapheresis produced roughly between roughly 0.85 and 9.5 billion PBMCs. The study at large found these results: Rarefaction of sorted-subset datasets indicated incomplete sequencing despite the large sequencing depth. Clonotypes shared by all four sorted-subset donors showed higher generation probabilities than non-shared clonotypes. Estimated clonotype richness was generally larger for naive than for memory subsets. Across four donors, approximately 4.9% of naive CD4, approximately 3.5% of naive CD8, 2.3% of memory CD4, and 0.4% to 0.45% of memory CD8 clonotypes were shared. The genetic and exposure-history diversity represented was limited by the small number of donors. Pairwise subsampling indicated that sequencing depth was expected to affect the degree of clonotype sharing among donors. Sampling was restricted to blood, and TCR repertoires in tissues likely differ from the TCR repertoires found in blood.

CDR1 and CDR2 are read off the germline V gene as MGHRA and YSYEKL. Its CDR3 holds 14 amino acids, cysteine through phenylalanine. Only the CDR3 DNA is retained, 42 bases long and in frame from the first base. For this clone: Its antigen remains unidentified. Base qualities are not provided; no much larger clone lies one nucleotide away.

For the CD8 naive samples, CD45RO-negative cells were positively selected for CCR7, yielding a CD45RA+CCR7+ population from which TemRA cells were excluded. Donors were healthy HIV-negative adults with no recently reported acute infections or vaccinations. Every donor was a Caucasian adult residing in Nashville, Tennessee, USA. Blood was obtained by leukapheresis, after which PBMCs were separated by Ficoll-Histopaque density gradient centrifugation and cryopreserved in liquid nitrogen vapor phase. Purity and quantity of every magnetically sorted T cell population were checked by analytical flow cytometry. From each sorted fraction, genomic DNA was isolated and quantified by UV absorbance on a Nanodrop 2000c. TCR CDR3 regions were amplified from genomic DNA by multiplex PCR using the deep immunoSEQ assay. Extracted genomic DNA from each cell subset was spread evenly across all wells of several immunoSEQ 96-well plates, with each plate serving as a replicate. For sorted subsets, each replicate PCR was loaded with around 200 ng genomic DNA, equivalent to approximately 27,000 T cell genomes. The purified libraries were quantified using a Qubit 3.0 fluorometer, sized with a Bioanalyzer 2100, and then quantified again using the KAPA Library Quantification kit. A separate single-read 150-cycle Illumina NextSeq 550 flow cell was used to sequence each immunoSEQ 96-well plate. The paper's data handling went like this. The immunoSEQ output contained only junctional sequences without quality scores, so filtering could not match that applied to full-length reads. Sequences were annotated with PyIR, a Python wrapper for IgBLAST v1.9, and V/J genes and CDR3 were assigned using IMGT germline references. Any read was removed if the V/J assignment was weak (E-value above 1e-6), the CDR3 was missing, or the read contained stop codons, out-of-frame junctions, or ambiguous translated residues. V3J clonotypes were defined by identical inferred V gene, J gene, and CDR3 amino acid sequence. Percentage overlap between repertoires was computed as shared unique clonotypes divided by the size of the smaller repertoire. Repertoire richness was assessed with RTK rarefaction, the Chao1 estimator, and Recon v2.1 estimates of unobserved clonotypes. OLGA was used to compute generation probabilities for all TCRbeta clonotypes that the gDNA method yielded from a few donors. TCRdb provides this immuneACCESS table in a form limited to in-frame rearrangements. Some clones are lacking; in checked studies, under half of them reflect an unresolved V gene, and why the rest are absent is not known. V and J calls and clone size are those listed in that table; D and trimming were worked out from the DNA. For this sample the table gives hundreds of thousands of clones, of which 95% to 96% were detected only once. Roughly 0.1% of the sample is in the top ten clones.

The V and J genes are TRBV4-1 and TRBJ2-5, with no confidently assigned D gene. The J call is in doubt because the DNA end fits TRBJ2-7 better. Material for sequencing was naive CD8+ T cells sorted from blood. Taken with the paper, the label for cell subset or site translates to: CD45RA+CCR7+. The clonotype was recovered from a woman younger than 45 in good health. The nucleotide sequence reads TGCGCCAGCAGCCAAGTTGTCAGTTCCTACGAGCAGTACTTC. It translates to CASSQVVSSYEQYF.